These T cell receptor beta chains were read from a single sample in a study of PD-L1 blockade in urothelial cancer. Sequencing used immunoSEQ multiplex PCR; TCRdb keeps in-frame clones, though not all of them. The sample has about 52,000 clones, about 80% seen once. The sequenced sample was PBMCs, obtained around atezolizumab (anti-PD-L1) treatment. These receptors were taken from a man in his 70s with urothelial cancer. Each CDR3 is given with its conserved first and last residue. D genes are given only for firm matches. Rows may omit the clone size; those that give it use once, few, many or a size class.

.,.,TRBJ2-2,TRBV6-1,TGTGCCAGCAGTGCATTAGCGGACACCGGGGAGCTGTTTTTT,CASSALADTGELFF
.,TRBD1,TRBJ1-2,TRBV4-3,TGCGCCAGCAGCCAGGGCAGGGGGGACCCTATCTATGGCTACACCTTC,CASSQGRGDPIYGYTF
once,.,TRBJ2-2,TRBV10-3,TGTGCCATCAGTGAGTATGGGGCCGCGAACACCGGGGAGCTGTTTTTT,CAISEYGAANTGELFF
.,TRBD2,TRBJ2-7,TRBV7-8,TGTGCCAGCAGCTTGAGACTAGCCCCCGAGCAGTACTTC,CASSLRLAPEQYF
.,.,TRBJ2-5,TRBV11-3,TGTGCCAGCAGCTTGATACGGGAGACCCAGTACTTC,CASSLIRETQYF
few,.,TRBJ1-5,TRBV19,TGTGCCAGTAGTATTAACAGACGGTTAGGGCCCCAGCATTTT,CASSINRRLGPQHF
.,.,TRBJ2-7,TRBV18,TGTGCCAGCTCACCTCGACAGCACTCCTACGAGCAGTACTTC,CASSPRQHSYEQYF
.,.,TRBJ2-7,TRBV19,TGTGCCAGTACTCCGACAGCGAACTCCTACGAGCAGTACTTC,CASTPTANSYEQYF
.,TRBD1,TRBJ1-3,TRBV5-1,TGCGCCAGCAGCTTGGGGGACAGGGGCTCTGGAAACACCATATATTTT,CASSLGDRGSGNTIYF
.,TRBD2,TRBJ2-5,TRBV6-6,TGTGCCAGCAGTTACAGACGAGCGGGACTACAAGAGACCCAGTACTTC,CASSYRRAGLQETQYF
.,TRBD1,TRBJ1-6,TRBV27,TGTGCCAGCAGTTTATTTTTAGGGGCGGGACAGAAGAGCTCCTATAATTCACCCCTCCACTTT,CASSLFLGAGQKSSYNSPLHF
.,TRBD1,TRBJ1-5,TRBV4-2,TGTGCCAGCAGCCAAGCGCAGGGGGCGGCCCTGGGAGGTCAGCCCCAGCATTTT,CASSQAQGAALGGQPQHF
.,TRBD1,TRBJ2-7,TRBV7-2,TGTGCCAGCAGACAAGACAGGGGTCTAGTCAACGAGCAGTACTTC,CASRQDRGLVNEQYF
.,TRBD1,TRBJ1-3,TRBV7-9,TGTGCCAGCAGCTTAAGTATGACAGGGGCAGACACCATATATTTT,CASSLSMTGADTIYF
.,.,TRBJ1-1,TRBV27,TGTGCCAGCACTGGTCGGGGGGCCGGTGGAGCTTTCTTT,CASTGRGAGGAFF
.,TRBD2,TRBJ2-3,TRBV5-4,TGTGCCAGCAGCTCCAACATAGCGGGAGAAGATACGCAGTATTTT,CASSSNIAGEDTQYF
.,.,TRBJ1-2,TRBV18,TGTGCCAGCTCACCACCGTTTGGGGGCTTTGGCTATGGCTACACCTTC,CASSPPFGGFGYGYTF
.,.,TRBJ2-5,TRBV7-9,TGTGCCAGCAGCTTTTGGACAGACCAAGAGACCCAGTACTTC,CASSFWTDQETQYF
.,TRBD1,TRBJ2-3,TRBV7-9,TGTGCCAGCAGCGATCGACAGGGGAGCACAGATACGCAGTATTTT,CASSDRQGSTDTQYF
.,.,TRBJ1-4,TRBV2,TGTGCCAGCAGTGAGGGCTTGGTTAGAACTAATGAAAAACTGTTTTTT,CASSEGLVRTNEKLFF
.,.,TRBJ2-7,TRBV6-1,TGTGCCAGCAGTGAAGCATTTGTGAGCTCCTACGAGCAGTACTTC,CASSEAFVSSYEQYF
.,TRBD2,TRBJ2-4,TRBV5-5,TGTGCCAGCAGCTTGGCAGGTTCGGCTAGCGGGGGGCAAAACATTCAGTACTTC,CASSLAGSASGGQNIQYF
.,TRBD1,TRBJ1-2,TRBV11-3,TGTGCCAGCAGCTTAGGCCGGACAGGGGATGGCTACACCTTC,CASSLGRTGDGYTF
.,.,TRBJ1-2,TRBV7-2,TGTGCCAGCAATACCCCCCAAGGCGGGGGCAATGGCTACACCTTC,CASNTPQGGGNGYTF
.,.,TRBJ2-3,TRBV5-1,TGCGCCAGCAGCTTGGCACCTCCGGGACTCAACACAGATACGCAGTATTTT,CASSLAPPGLNTDTQYF
.,.,TRBJ2-3,TRBV5-5,TGTGCCAGCAGCACGATATCGGGTAGCACAGATACGCAGTATTTT,CASSTISGSTDTQYF
.,.,TRBJ1-5,TRBV4-1,TGCGCCAGCAGCCCGGACAGATTGAATCAGCCCCAGCATTTT,CASSPDRLNQPQHF
.,.,TRBJ1-3,TRBV7-2,TGTGCCAGCAGCTCCATTGGAAACACCATATATTTT,CASSSIGNTIYF
.,TRBD1,TRBJ1-5,TRBV2,TGTGCCAGCAGTGAAGTCGTGACAGGGGGACTAGGGCATTTT,CASSEVVTGGLGHF
.,TRBD2,TRBJ2-1,TRBV7-3,TGTGCCAGCAGCCACCTGAATATAGCGGGGGCTAACAATGAGCAGTTCTTC,CASSHLNIAGANNEQFF
.,.,TRBJ2-7,TRBV4-3,TGCGCCAGCAGCCAAGATCAGGGCTACGAGCAGTACTTC,CASSQDQGYEQYF
.,.,TRBJ2-7,TRBV6-5,TGTGCCAGCAGTTACATCAGCGGAACCTACGAGCAGTACTTC,CASSYISGTYEQYF
many,.,TRBJ1-1,TRBV5-4,TGTGCCAGCAGCTTACTCGCTCGGGGCACTGAAGCTTTCTTT,CASSLLARGTEAFF
.,.,TRBJ2-1,TRBV6-1,TGTGCCAGCAGTGAACAGGCGGGACTCCTGAAGAATGAGCAGTTCTTC,CASSEQAGLLKNEQFF
.,TRBD1,TRBJ2-7,TRBV27,TGTGCCAGCAGTTATCGACAGGGGTTCGAGCAGTACTTC,CASSYRQGFEQYF
.,.,TRBJ1-3,TRBV18,TGTGCCAGCTCACCAAGTTCACAGACTGGAAACACCATATATTTT,CASSPSSQTGNTIYF
once,.,TRBJ1-2,TRBV19,TGTGCCAGTAGTATTACCGACAGGTCTAACTATGGCTACACCTTC,CASSITDRSNYGYTF
.,.,TRBJ2-2,TRBV5-1,TGCGCCAGCAGCCAGGGGATCCGGGAGCTGTTTTTT,CASSQGIRELFF
.,TRBD2,TRBJ2-7,TRBV6-1,TGTGCCAGCAGTGAAGAGAGGGCTAGCGGGAGGGTTAGCTCCTACGAGCAGTACTTC,CASSEERASGRVSSYEQYF
.,.,TRBJ2-5,TRBV9,TGTGCCAGCAGCGGGGGTCCGGGGTACCAAGAGACCCAGTACTTC,CASSGGPGYQETQYF
once,TRBD2,TRBJ2-1,TRBV10-1,TGCGCCAGCAGTTCTACTAGCGGGAGAGAGTGCAGTGAGCAGTTCTTC,CASSSTSGRECSEQFF
once,.,TRBJ1-1,TRBV29-1,TGCAGCGCCCGGAGGGGCACTGAAGCTTTCTTT,CSARRGTEAFF
.,.,TRBJ2-7,TRBV5-5,TGTGCCAGCAGCTTGATAAGGGGCTCCTACGAGCAGTACTTC,CASSLIRGSYEQYF
.,TRBD1,TRBJ1-2,TRBV9,TGTGCCAGCAGCGTAGGGACAGGGTCCGGCTACACCTTC,CASSVGTGSGYTF
.,.,TRBJ2-1,TRBV13,TGTGCCAGCAGCCTGAGAAGCGGGAATGAGCAGTTCTTC,CASSLRSGNEQFF